One sample yielded the 27 T cell receptor beta chains listed below, sequenced in a study of Graves' ophthalmopathy and Graves' hyperthyroidism. Transcripts of RNA were the source for amplifying TCR beta CDR3 regions. RT-PCR with HTBI primers came first, then second-round multiplex PCR. One entry per CDR3 protein results from TCRdb running MiXCR on the multiplex PCR reads. The sample lists 900,000 to 1,200,000 distinct CDR3 sequences, roughly two fifths occurring once. The sample consisted of peripheral blood or thyroid tissue (not recorded which). All receptors come from an adult man with Graves' hyperthyroidism.

This clonotype was seen ten or more times. CDR3 protein: CSARAQVRQPQHF. The CDR3 coding sequence is TGCAGTGCTAGAGCGCAGGTTAGGCAGCCCCAGCATTTT. The rearrangement uses TRBV20-1 and TRBJ1-5; D unclear. Trimming took 1 base from V and 7 from J, leaving 11 bases between them. The CDR3 runs to 13 residues. Looked up from germline, CDR1 is DFQATT and CDR2 is SNEGSKA (reference sequence).

This clonotype was recorded many times. The V call is TRBV19, the J call TRBJ1-5; 7 bases agree with TRBD1. The germline V gene encodes CDR1 LNHDA and CDR2 SQIVND (reference sequence). There are 15 residues in the CDR3. J gave up 5 bases and V 5 bases, and 9 bases lay outside the gene matches. CDR3 sequence: CASSLGQRGHQPQHF. For the CDR3, the DNA is TGTGCCAGTAGTTTAGGACAGAGGGGGCATCAGCCCCAGCATTTT.

Only a few counts were recorded for this clonotype. J is TRBJ2-2 and V is TRBV9; D uncertain. There are 15 residues in the CDR3. Trimming stripped 4 bases from V and 7 bases from J, with 17 bases between. The germline V gene encodes CDR1 SGDLS and CDR2 YYNGEE. The CDR3 sequence: CASSLTGIVVGELFF. The CDR3 bases are TGTGCCAGCAGCCTAACCGGTATAGTCGTCGGGGAGCTGTTTTTT.

This clonotype was observed a few times. The chain has TRBV10-2 and TRBJ2-5, with 8 nucleotides matching TRBD2. This CDR3 contains 15 residues. The V segment lost 3 bases and the J segment 4 bases; nucleotides outside the gene matches: 7. Germline loops: CDR1 WSHSY, CDR2 SAAADI. CDR3 DNA sequence: TGCGCCAGCAGTGAAAGTCAGGCGGGAGGAGAGACCCAGTACTTC. Encoded protein: CASSESQAGGETQYF.

This clonotype was found many times. A much larger clone lies one base from this, so it may be a read error. The conserved phenylalanine or tryptophan normally closing the CDR3 is absent here, so this likely arose from a read error. This chain uses TRBV29-1 with TRBJ1-1; TRBD1 is a possible D gene (5 bases). The CDR3 contains 13 residues. Trimming shortened V by 3 bases and J by 4 bases, and 12 bases separated the two germline ends. CDR1 is SQVTM, CDR2 ANQGSEA, per germline. The CDR3 DNA is TGCAGCGTTGACCGGAGGGGAAGCACTGAAGCTTTCCTT. Its protein is CSVDRRGSTEAFL.

This sequence joins TRBV7-3 and TRBJ1-4; 7 nucleotides match TRBD1. The length of the CDR3 is 18 residues. Germline V gene data show CDR1 as SGHTA and CDR2 as FQGTGA. The V and J ends lost 5 bases and 5 bases, in that order; junction bases with no gene match: 17. In DNA form, the CDR3 reads TGTGCCAGCAGCCTCAGGGGGACTAGCGGAGGGACGAATGAAAAACTGTTTTTT. Encoded protein: CASSLRGTSGGTNEKLFF.

The gene calls are TRBV20-1 and TRBJ1-5; D not resolved. Germline CDR1 reads DFQATT; CDR2 reads SNEGSKA (reference sequence). Trimming cost V 3 bases and J 6 bases, with 12 bases left between them. The CDR3 totals 13 residues. CDR3 nucleotide sequence: TGCAGTGCTAGTGGGAGGGATCGTCAGCCCCAGCATTTT. Translation gives CSASGRDRQPQHF.

This clonotype was picked up many times. The V call is TRBV10-3, the J call TRBJ1-1, with D tentatively TRBD1 (6 bases). CDR1 and CDR2 from the germline V gene are ENHRY and SYGVKD. Trimming shortened V by 6 bases and J by 1 base, and 15 bases separated the two germline ends. CDR3 length: 15 residues. CDR3 residues: CAISPGGAANTEAFF. CDR3 bases: TGTGCCATCAGCCCGGGGGGGGCAGCGAACACTGAAGCTTTCTTT.

This clonotype came up a few times. The chain has TRBV16 and TRBJ1-2; tentative D call: TRBD1 (5 bases). The germline V gene has CDR1 KGHSY and CDR2 FQNENV. V gave up 2 bases and J gave up 4 bases, with 14 bases separating them. The CDR3 has 15 amino acids. CDR3 in amino acids: CASSQPGTSSYGYTF. The CDR3 DNA is TGTGCCAGCAGCCAACCAGGGACCTCGAGCTATGGCTACACCTTC.

In its sample, this clonotype was seen a few times. The genes are TRBV2 and TRBJ1-2; 8 nucleotides line up with TRBD1. V lost 7 bases to trimming and J lost 7 bases; unmatched junction nucleotides: 11. The CDR3 consists of 14 residues. In germline, CDR1 is SNHLY, CDR2 FYNNEI. In DNA form, the CDR3 reads TGTGCCAGCAATAAAAACTATGGGACAGGTGGCTACACCTTC. Amino acids: CASNKNYGTGGYTF.

The V gene is TRBV30, the J gene TRBJ1-2; D gene unclear. The germline gives CDR1 GTSNPN, CDR2 SVGIG (reference sequence). Trimming cost V 4 bases and J 6 bases, with 9 bases left between them. The CDR3 covers 11 residues. Here the CDR3 reads CAWKEAHGYTF. CDR3 nucleotide sequence: TGTGCCTGGAAAGAGGCGCATGGCTACACCTTC. Filled out from reference TRBV30 and TRBJ1-2, the complete variable domain reads SQTIHQWPATLVQPVGSPLSLECTVEGTSNPNLYWYRQAAGRGLQLLFYSVGIGQISSEVPQNLSASRPQDRQFILSSKKLLLSDSGFYLCAWKEAHGYTFGSGTRLTVV.

This clonotype appeared many times. The V call is TRBV6-6, the J call TRBJ1-4; 9 bases are a match to TRBD1. The CDR3 spans 14 residues. V lost 5 bases to trimming and J lost 5 bases; unmatched junction nucleotides: 3. Germline-derived CDR1 and CDR2 are MNHNY and SVGAGI (reference sequence). The CDR3 region is CASSNTGGNEKLFF. In DNA form, the CDR3 reads TGTGCCAGCAGTAACACAGGGGGCAATGAAAAACTGTTTTTT.

This rearrangement joins TRBV7-8 to TRBJ1-1, with 9 nucleotides matching TRBD1. CDR3 length: 17 residues. The germline V gene has CDR1 SGHVS and CDR2 FQNEAQ. J was trimmed by 0 bases and V by 2 bases; bases with no gene match: 7. The CDR3 protein is CASSLRARQGVNTEAFF. The CDR3 coding sequence is TGTGCCAGCAGCTTACGTGCCCGACAGGGGGTGAACACTGAAGCTTTCTTT.

On this clonotype itself: A much larger clonotype is one base distant, so this may be a read error. V is TRBV2 and J is TRBJ2-5; TRBD2 matches at 14 bases. The CDR3 sequence is 18 residues long. CDR1 and CDR2 from the germline V gene are SNHLY and FYNNEI. With V trimmed by 1 base and J by 4 bases, 8 bases remained unmatched. In nucleotides, the CDR3 is TGTGCCAGCAGTGAAGGCGTCGGACTAGCGGGAGGAATAGAGACCCAGTACTTC. Translated: CASSEGVGLAGGIETQYF.

About this clonotype: Just one base apart from a much larger clone, this may be a read error. The chain joins TRBV7-9 to TRBJ1-2, with a possible D match to TRBD1 (5 bases). This CDR3 is built from 13 residues. Germline CDR1 is SEHNR and CDR2 is FQNEAQ (reference sequence). In nucleotides, the CDR3 is TGCGCCAGCAGCCACCTACTAGGGGATGGCTACACCTTC. Its protein is CASSHLLGDGYTF.

About this clonotype itself: It may be a read error: a sequence one base away is much more abundant. V gene TRBV7-2 combines with J gene TRBJ2-7, with D hard to call. V was pared by 5 bases and J by 4 bases, with 15 bases between. Germline V gene lookup returns CDR1 SGHTA and CDR2 FQGNSA. This CDR3 spans 14 amino acids. In DNA, the CDR3 is TGTGCCAGCAGCCCCAGGCTTAGAGAGTACGAGCAGTACTTC. As protein: CASSPRLREYEQYF.

This clonotype appeared many times. CDR3 region: CASSSSPTGTGELFF. The CDR3 DNA follows: TGTGCCAGCAGCTCTAGCCCGACGGGGACCGGGGAGCTGTTTTTT. The chain couples TRBV7-6 to TRBJ2-2, with a weak D call TRBD2 (5 bases). V lost 4 bases to trimming and J lost 5 bases, with 14 bases between them. This CDR3 is 15 amino acids long. CDR1 is SGHVS and CDR2 is FNYEAQ in the germline V gene. Full variable domain (missing parts from reference TRBV7-6 and TRBJ2-2): GAGVSQSPRYKVTKRGQDVALRCDPISGHVSLYWYRQALGQGPEFLTYFNYEAQQDKSGLPNDRFSAERPEGSISTLTIQRTEQRDSAMYRCASSSSPTGTGELFFGEGSRLTVL.

This clonotype was counted ten times or more. Mismatch with germline at one junction end may stem from a read error. The V call is TRBV7-3, the J call TRBJ2-5; D possibly corresponds to TRBD1 (5 bases). Germline-derived CDR1 and CDR2 are SGHTA and FQGTGA. This CDR3 has 13 amino acids. The CDR3 coding sequence is TGCGCCAGCAGCTTGTCCAGGGAAGAGACCCAGTACTTC. Translation: CASSLSREETQYF.

The chain links TRBV10-3 to TRBJ1-1; D is unclear. The V end was cut by 5 bases, the J end by 5 bases, with 21 bases between. Germline V gives CDR1 ENHRY, CDR2 SYGVKD. This CDR3 spans 16 amino acids. The CDR3 spells CAISPRSRPLWTEAFF. The CDR3 DNA is TGTGCCATCAGTCCAAGGTCTCGGCCGCTGTGGACTGAAGCTTTCTTT.

Concerning this clonotype itself: An end of the junction differs from the germline gene, which may be a read error. V is TRBV7-2 and J is TRBJ2-5; TRBD1 matches 8 bases. The CDR3 length is 18 residues. CDR1 SGHTA and CDR2 FQGNSA come from the germline V gene. DNA of the CDR3: TGCGCCAGCAGCCAAGATGCCAGTGCCTGGGACAGGCAAGAGACCCAGTACTTC. It yields the protein CASSQDASAWDRQETQYF.

Ten or more counts support this clonotype. The chain has TRBV2 and TRBJ1-3, with TRBD1 matching 7 bases. CDR3 length: 16 residues. The ends lost 4 bases at V and 0 bases at J; junction bases unmatched: 6. CDR1 SNHLY and CDR2 FYNNEI come from the germline V gene. Here the CDR3 DNA reads TGTGCCAGCAGTGTGGGCAGGGGGGACTCTGGAAACACCATATATTTT. This gives the protein CASSVGRGDSGNTIYF.

The chain links TRBV11-1 to TRBJ2-7; 7 bases are a match to TRBD1. CDR3 length: 13 residues. V trimming: 7 bases; J trimming: 2 bases; junction bases outside the gene matches: 5. The germline V gene encodes CDR1 SGHAT and CDR2 FQDESV (reference sequence). The CDR3 DNA is TGTGCCAGCACTCCGGGACAGACCTACGAGCAGTACTTC. Translating it yields CASTPGQTYEQYF.

V gene TRBV28 combines with J gene TRBJ2-7; TRBD1 or TRBD2 may be the D gene (5 bases each). Between the trimmed V and J ends, which lost 1 base and 7 bases, there was a span of 20 bases. From germline, CDR1 is MDHEN and CDR2 SYDVKM. The CDR3 extends over 16 amino acids. The CDR3 reads CASSLSGTTGIWEQYF. The CDR3 DNA reads as TGTGCCAGCAGTTTATCTGGGACGACCGGAATTTGGGAGCAGTACTTC.

This chain connects TRBV5-1 to TRBJ2-5, with D tentatively TRBD2 (6 bases). The CDR3 has 15 amino acids. The germline V and J ends were trimmed by 4 bases and 4 bases, with 17 bases remaining between them. Germline V CDR1 and CDR2: SGHRS, YFSETQ. The CDR3 DNA is TGCGCCAGCAGCCCTGGAGGCGGGAACAGAGAGACCCAGTACTTC. Translating gives CASSPGGGNRETQYF.

The rearrangement uses TRBV7-2 and TRBJ2-2; 11 positions agree with TRBD2. In germline, CDR1 is SGHTA, CDR2 FQGNSA. The CDR3 spans 17 residues. Germline trimming cut 2 bases from V and 6 bases from J; bases unmatched to any gene: 8. CDR3 sequence reads: CASSLRGSGRGPGELFF. The CDR3 region has the DNA TGTGCCAGCAGCTTAAGGGGTAGCGGGAGGGGCCCCGGGGAGCTGTTTTTT.

V usage is TRBV7-9 and J usage is TRBJ2-7; possibly TRBD1 for D (6 bases). Germline CDR1 is SEHNR and CDR2 is FQNEAQ (reference sequence). The CDR3 is 15 amino acids. V was pared by 5 bases and J by 6 bases, with 20 bases between. CDR3 protein: CASSIRTGRGIEQYF. The DNA for the CDR3 is TGTGCCAGCAGCATACGTACAGGTAGGGGGATCGAGCAGTACTTC.

The sample holds many counts of this clonotype. V usage is TRBV7-9 and J usage is TRBJ1-1, with 10 positions matching TRBD1. This CDR3 region has 17 residues. V was clipped by 4 bases and J by 1 base; unmatched bases: 9. The germline V gene encodes CDR1 SEHNR and CDR2 FQNEAQ (reference sequence). The DNA of the CDR3 is TGTGCCAGCAGCTCCAAAATCGACAGGGGGCGGAACACTGAAGCTTTCTTT. Its translation: CASSSKIDRGRNTEAFF.